What follows describes a single TCR beta chain. No antigen is known for it. The data were obtained in a study of CXCR3-negative and CXCR3-positive naive CD8 T cells. Whole-study results and caveats: Partially decreased CXCR3 expression was recorded after cryopreservation, and fresh PBMCs were used in most assays.

The CDR3 runs 15 residues. The germline V gene has CDR1 DFQATT and CDR2 SNEGSKA (reference sequence). UMI-labeled 5' RACE yielded the TRB cDNA libraries. From the 5' RACE reads, TCRdb lists one entry per CDR3 protein and no DNA. This table lists 43,000 or so distinct CDR3 sequences. The V gene is TRBV20-1, the J gene TRBJ1-1; TCRdb returns TRBD1, unconfirmable since there is no DNA. The receptor comes from a human donor in good health. Some clones in this sample may be carry-over from other donors' samples. The sequenced sample consisted of memory CD8+ T cells from blood. CDR3 sequence: CSARVLDRGNTEAFF.